This TCR beta chain stems from a study of technical replicates of blood from several donors. The length of the CDR3 is 16 residues. CDR1 and CDR2 (germline): SGHRS, YFSETQ. Trimming removed 1 base from V and 5 bases from J; junction bases left unmatched: 9. The assay was immunoSEQ multiplex PCR, and TCRdb's table has in-frame clones only and misses some. Seen here are more than 65,000 clones, roughly 93% observed once, and the top ten hold about 0.37%. The rearrangement uses TRBV5-1 and TRBJ2-7, with TRBD1 identical over 10 bases. Sequenced sample: T cells isolated from PBMCs. The TCR comes from a human donor in good health. In DNA, the CDR3 is TGCGCCAGCAGCTTGATAGGGACAGGGGAATTCAACGAGCAGTACTTC. The encoded protein is CASSLIGTGEFNEQYF.